This T cell receptor beta chain was captured by sequencing in a study of cytomegalovirus exposure and HLA in healthy donors. Findings of the study overall: In vitro work confirmed that a few CMV-associated chains recognize CMV antigens. In an earlier analysis, productive rearrangement rates for most beta V segments clustered near 87% or 30%.

The count of this clone is one. Its specificity is unknown. Germline and junction disagree at one end, which may indicate a read error. At the time of sampling, donors were nominally healthy, though unrecorded immune exposures were likely. The CDR3 spans 15 residues. Per the germline V gene, CDR1 is MNHNY and CDR2 is SVGAGI (reference sequence). PCR involved 60 Vbeta and 13 Jbeta primers. Assay: immunoSEQ multiplex PCR; the TCRdb copy retains only in-frame clones and omits some. Altogether more than 90,000 clones are present, 70% to 80% being singletons, with the ten largest covering 15% to 20%. V and J are TRBV6-6 and TRBJ2-7, with TRBD1 identical over 10 bases. Sequenced input: PBMCs. This clonotype was sampled from a man in his fifties in good health and CMV-seropositive. The CDR3 is CASSWEPGQGYGQYF. As DNA, the CDR3 is TGTGCCAGCAGTTGGGAACCGGGACAGGGGTACGGGCAGTACTTC.